The source of this TCR beta chain is a study of Graves' ophthalmopathy and Graves' hyperthyroidism. PBMCs were isolated from an approximately 10 ml sample of fresh peripheral blood. As to this clonotype: Its antigen is unknown.

Amplification from RNA transcripts yielded the TCR beta CDR3 regions. Second-round multiplex PCR followed a first-round RT-PCR using HTBI primers. TCRdb reprocessed the multiplex PCR reads via MiXCR and lists one record per CDR3 protein. This table holds roughly 400,000 distinct CDR3 sequences, about 18% found once. General study results and limits: Blood contained most expanded thyroid clonotypes exceeding 0.001 frequency. Ophthalmopathy progression cases were predicted by the model with 70.59% sensitivity and 72% to 80% specificity.

Trimming cost V 6 bases and J 4 bases; bases outside gene matches: 14. The CDR3 is 17 residues long. The chain couples TRBV12-3 or TRBV12-4 to TRBJ1-2, with 10 positions matching TRBD1. The sequencing input was peripheral blood. This sequence originates from an adult woman with stable Graves' hyperthyroidism. The CDR3 bases are TGTGCCAGCAGAACCGCCGGGACAGGGGCCTGGGCCTATGGCTACACCTTC. This encodes CASRTAGTGAWAYGYTF.